This TCR delta chain was recovered during a study of Vδ1+ human thymocytes. The study, taken as a whole, reports: Thymic TRG and TRD repertoires appeared highly polyclonal. TRG sequences recurred across donors, whereas TRD sequences stayed essentially private.

Points on this clone: What it binds is unknown.

The V and J ends lost 1 base and 1 base respectively, with 10 bases between them. The CDR3 sequence is 15 residues long. Looked up from germline, CDR1 is TSWWSYY and CDR2 is QGS. The template was reverse-transcribed extracted RNA. Pooled V-gene forward primers with one constant-region reverse primer generated the CDR3 amplicons by multiplex PCR. TCRdb fed the multiplex PCR reads to CATT. The repertoire consists of about 55,000 delta-chain clones, with approximately 16% occurring once and the leading ten covering roughly 0.46%. Sequenced sample: Vdelta1+ gamma-delta thymocytes from the thymus. The sample's subset: FACS-sorted CD3+ TCRalphabeta- TCRVdelta1+ TCRVdelta2- thymocytes. The chain has TRDV1 and TRDJ1; D is ambiguous. The sequence was obtained from a boy under two years old who had congenital heart surgery. The CDR3: CALGERTQSTDKLIF. Here the CDR3 DNA reads TGTGCTCTTGGGGAACGAACCCAATCCACCGATAAACTCATCTTT.